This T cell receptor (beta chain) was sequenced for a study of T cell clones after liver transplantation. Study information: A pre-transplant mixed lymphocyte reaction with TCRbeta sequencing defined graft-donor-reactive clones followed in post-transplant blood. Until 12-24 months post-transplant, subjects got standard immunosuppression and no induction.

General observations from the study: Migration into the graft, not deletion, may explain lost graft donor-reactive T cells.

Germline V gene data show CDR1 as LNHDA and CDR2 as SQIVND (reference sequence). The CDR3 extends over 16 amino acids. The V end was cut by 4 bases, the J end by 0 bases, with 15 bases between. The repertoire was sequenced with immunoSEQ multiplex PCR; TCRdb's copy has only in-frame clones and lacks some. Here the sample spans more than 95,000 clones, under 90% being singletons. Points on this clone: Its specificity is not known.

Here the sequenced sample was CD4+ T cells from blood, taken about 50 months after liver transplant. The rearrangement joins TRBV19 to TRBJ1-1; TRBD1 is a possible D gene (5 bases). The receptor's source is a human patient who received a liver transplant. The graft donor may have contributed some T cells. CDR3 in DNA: TGTGCCAGTAGTACCCCCGGGGCCATCATGAACACTGAAGCTTTCTTT. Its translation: CASSTPGAIMNTEAFF. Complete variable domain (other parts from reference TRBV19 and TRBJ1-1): DGGITQSPKYLFRKEGQNVTLSCEQNLNHDAMYWYRQDPGQGLRLIYYSQIVNDFQKGDIAEGYSVSREKKESFPLTVTSAQKNPTAFYLCASSTPGAIMNTEAFFGQGTRLTVV.